Listed below are T cell receptor beta chains from one sample, sequenced in a study of cytomegalovirus exposure and HLA in healthy donors. TCRdb's table, derived via immunoSEQ multiplex PCR, lists solely in-frame clones and lacks some. Among about 90,000 clones listed, roughly three quarters were seen once. The sample comprised PBMCs. Source of these receptors: a woman aged 60-75 years in good health and CMV-seropositive. CDR3s include the opening cysteine and the closing phenylalanine or tryptophan. A D gene is named only where the DNA matches it firmly. Clone size is given for some rows only: seen once, a few or many times, or a class if the clone is expanded.

v_gene	j_gene	d_gene	abundance	CDR3aa	CDR3nt
TRBV25-1	TRBJ2-2	NA	NA	CASSDPLTSSTGELFF	TGTGCCAGCAGTGATCCTCTTACTAGCTCGACCGGGGAGCTGTTTTTT
TRBV11-2	TRBJ2-6	TRBD1	NA	CASSQGVGANVLTF	TGTGCCAGCAGCCAGGGGGTTGGGGCCAACGTCCTGACTTTC
TRBV7-3	TRBJ2-3	TRBD2	NA	CASSLREGRIDTQYF	TGTGCCAGCAGCTTACGGGAGGGCCGTATAGATACGCAGTATTTT
TRBV18	TRBJ2-1	TRBD1	NA	CASSPLPGQGSNEQFF	TGTGCCAGCTCACCACTACCGGGACAGGGTAGTAATGAGCAGTTCTTC
TRBV5-1	TRBJ1-2	NA	few	CASSFGGDYGYTF	TGCGCCAGCAGCTTCGGGGGAGATTATGGCTACACCTTC
TRBV20-1	TRBJ2-1	NA	NA	CSASDSREQFF	TGCAGTGCTTCGGACTCGAGGGAGCAGTTCTTC
TRBV30	TRBJ2-2	NA	NA	CARLWSDTGELFF	TGTGCCCGACTCTGGTCTGACACCGGGGAGCTGTTTTTT
TRBV28	TRBJ1-5	NA	few	CASRRGYSNQPQHF	TGTGCCTCACGTAGGGGGTATAGCAATCAGCCCCAGCATTTT
TRBV9	TRBJ2-1	TRBD2	NA	CASSVEASGRQFF	TGTGCCAGCAGCGTAGAAGCTAGCGGGAGGCAGTTCTTC
TRBV27	TRBJ2-2	NA	NA	CASSFRSGELFF	TGTGCCAGCAGTTTCAGAAGTGGGGAGCTGTTTTTT
TRBV6-6	TRBJ2-5	TRBD2	NA	CASSYGLVGPETQYF	TGTGCCAGCAGTTACGGACTAGTGGGTCCGGAGACCCAGTACTTC
TRBV5-1	TRBJ2-7	TRBD2	NA	CASSGSGTSGSYEQYF	TGCGCCAGCAGCGGCAGCGGGACTAGCGGGAGCTACGAGCAGTACTTC
TRBV5-6	TRBJ2-2	TRBD2	NA	CASSAGLAGEITGELFF	TGTGCCAGCAGCGCCGGACTAGCGGGAGAAATCACCGGGGAGCTGTTTTTT
TRBV30	TRBJ1-1	NA	NA	CAWSKGVGTEAFF	TGTGCCTGGAGTAAAGGGGTGGGGACTGAAGCTTTCTTT
TRBV18	TRBJ1-2	TRBD1	NA	CASSPGTQGQGGYGYTF	TGTGCCAGCTCACCGGGAACCCAAGGACAGGGGGGCTATGGCTACACCTTC
TRBV30	TRBJ1-4	NA	once	CAWSAGHSYEKLFF	TGTGCCTGGAGCGCCGGACATTCTTATGAAAAACTGTTTTTT
TRBV19	TRBJ2-5	TRBD2	NA	CASSTGLVETQYF	TGTGCCAGTAGTACCGGACTAGTAGAGACCCAGTACTTC
TRBV5-1	TRBJ1-1	TRBD1	few	CASTLRQGPNTEAFF	TGCGCCAGCACTTTAAGACAGGGGCCGAACACTGAAGCTTTCTTT
TRBV5-6	TRBJ2-7	TRBD1	NA	CASSWAGGAEQYF	TGTGCCAGCAGCTGGGCAGGGGGCGCGGAGCAGTACTTC
TRBV2	TRBJ2-2	NA	NA	CASSRLVGTGELFF	TGTGCCAGCAGCAGACTAGTGGGGACCGGGGAGCTGTTTTTT
TRBV4-2	TRBJ1-5	TRBD1	few	CASSQGTGGFQPQHF	TGTGCCAGCAGCCAAGGGACAGGGGGCTTTCAGCCCCAGCATTTT
TRBV21-1	TRBJ2-5	NA	NA	CASSKLAGRRPQETQYF	TGTGCCAGCAGCAAACTAGCGGGACGGCGCCCTCAAGAGACCCAGTACTTC
TRBV18	TRBJ2-1	NA	NA	CASSPLSGNEQFF	TGTGCCAGCTCACCACTTAGTGGTAATGAGCAGTTCTTC
TRBV6-6	TRBJ2-7	TRBD2	NA	CASSTGGGAEQYF	TGTGCCAGCAGTACGGGGGGAGGGGCCGAGCAGTACTTC
TRBV7-2	TRBJ2-7	NA	NA	CASSLVLYEQYF	TGTGCCAGCAGCTTAGTACTCTACGAGCAGTACTTC
TRBV10-3	TRBJ2-7	NA	few	CAISSPGPMYEQYF	TGTGCCATCAGTTCCCCAGGGCCAATGTACGAGCAGTACTTC
TRBV9	TRBJ1-1	TRBD1	NA	CASSLRQGGEAFF	TGTGCCAGCAGCTTGAGACAGGGAGGTGAAGCTTTCTTT